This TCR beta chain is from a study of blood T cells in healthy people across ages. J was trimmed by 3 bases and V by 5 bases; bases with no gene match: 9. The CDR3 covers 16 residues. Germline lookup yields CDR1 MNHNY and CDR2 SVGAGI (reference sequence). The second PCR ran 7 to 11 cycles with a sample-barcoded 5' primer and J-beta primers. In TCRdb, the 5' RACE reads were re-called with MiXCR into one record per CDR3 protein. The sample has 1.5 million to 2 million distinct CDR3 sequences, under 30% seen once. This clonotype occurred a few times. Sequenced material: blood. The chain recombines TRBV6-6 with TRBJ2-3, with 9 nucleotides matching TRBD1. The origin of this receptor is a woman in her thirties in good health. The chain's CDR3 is CASSPMRDRVTDTQYF. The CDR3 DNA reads TGTGCCAGCAGTCCGATGCGGGACAGGGTAACAGATACGCAGTATTTT.